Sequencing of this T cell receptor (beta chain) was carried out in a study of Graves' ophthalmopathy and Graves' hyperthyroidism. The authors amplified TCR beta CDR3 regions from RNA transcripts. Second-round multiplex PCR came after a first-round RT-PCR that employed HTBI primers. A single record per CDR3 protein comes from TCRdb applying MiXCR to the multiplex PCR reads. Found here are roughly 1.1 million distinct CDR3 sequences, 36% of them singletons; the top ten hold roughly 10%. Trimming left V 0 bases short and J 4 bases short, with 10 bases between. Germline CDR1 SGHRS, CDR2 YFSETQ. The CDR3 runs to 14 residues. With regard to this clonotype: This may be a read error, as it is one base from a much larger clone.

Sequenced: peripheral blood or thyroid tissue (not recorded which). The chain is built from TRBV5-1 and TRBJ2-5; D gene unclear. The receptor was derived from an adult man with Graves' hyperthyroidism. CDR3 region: CASSLGQVVETQYF. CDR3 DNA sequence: TGCGCCAGCAGCTTGGGACAAGTCGTAGAGACCCAGTACTTC.